A selection of T cell receptor beta chains follows, all from one sample in a study of shared clonotypes between healthy human individuals. Clones were sequenced by immunoSEQ multiplex PCR, and TCRdb holds only the in-frame ones, with some missing. The sample shows roughly 2.6 million clones, approximately 92% of them seen only once. Sample: naive CD4+ T cells sorted from blood. Receptors originate from a man younger than 35 in good health. Each CDR3 is given with its conserved first and last residue. Each record gives: clone size, V gene, J gene, D gene, CDR3 protein, CDR3 DNA. A D gene is named only where the DNA matches it firmly. A clone size is listed for some rows: how often the clone was seen (once, few, many), or a class if it is expanded.

size: NA
V: TRBV16
J: TRBJ1-6
D: TRBD1
CDR3: CASSQTGDNSPLHF
DNA: TGTGCCAGCAGCCAAACAGGGGATAATTCACCCCTCCACTTT

size: NA
V: TRBV13
J: TRBJ2-7
D: NA
CDR3: CASRLEGEQYF
DNA: TGTGCCAGCAGGCTCGAGGGCGAGCAGTACTTC

size: once
V: TRBV10-3
J: TRBJ2-7
D: TRBD2
CDR3: CAISEALAGDYEQYF
DNA: TGTGCCATCAGTGAGGCACTAGCGGGGGACTACGAGCAGTACTTC

size: NA
V: TRBV19
J: TRBJ2-4
D: NA
CDR3: CASRTGLAGNIQYF
DNA: TGTGCCAGTAGAACGGGGTTGGCTGGCAACATTCAGTACTTC

size: NA
V: TRBV5-5
J: TRBJ1-1
D: NA
CDR3: CASSLSPAGSTPEAFF
DNA: TGTGCCAGCAGTCTTTCCCCGGCGGGCTCGACCCCTGAAGCTTTCTTT

size: NA
V: TRBV6-5
J: TRBJ2-1
D: NA
CDR3: CASRAYNEQFF
DNA: TGTGCCAGCAGGGCTTACAATGAGCAGTTCTTC

size: few
V: TRBV19
J: TRBJ1-1
D: NA
CDR3: CASTGQLVEAFF
DNA: TGTGCCAGTACTGGACAGCTAGTTGAAGCTTTCTTT

size: NA
V: TRBV6-1
J: TRBJ1-5
D: NA
CDR3: CASSEGTGWQPQHF
DNA: TGTGCCAGCAGTGAAGGAACTGGTTGGCAGCCCCAGCATTTT

size: once
V: TRBV30
J: TRBJ1-6
D: NA
CDR3: CAWSVTDSSYNSPLHF
DNA: TGTGCCTGGAGTGTAACGGACAGCTCCTATAATTCACCCCTCCACTTT

size: NA
V: TRBV19
J: TRBJ1-2
D: NA
CDR3: CASSIVGAQLFDGYTF
DNA: TGTGCCAGTAGTATAGTAGGGGCCCAACTATTTGATGGCTACACCTTC

size: NA
V: TRBV10-2
J: TRBJ2-3
D: TRBD2
CDR3: CASRLAGTDTQYF
DNA: TGCGCCTCCAGACTAGCGGGGACAGATACGCAGTATTTT

size: NA
V: TRBV21-1
J: TRBJ2-5
D: NA
CDR3: CASSKEGRKGETQYF
DNA: TGTGCCAGCAGCAAAGAAGGGCGTAAGGGAGAGACCCAGTACTTC

size: NA
V: TRBV11-2
J: TRBJ2-4
D: NA
CDR3: CASSLGIEGGNIQYF
DNA: TGTGCCAGCAGCTTAGGAATAGAGGGGGGAAACATTCAGTACTTC

size: NA
V: TRBV5-1
J: TRBJ1-4
D: TRBD1
CDR3: CASSGQGAFNEKLFF
DNA: TGCGCCAGCAGCGGACAGGGGGCCTTCAATGAAAAACTGTTTTTT

size: NA
V: TRBV4-1
J: TRBJ2-5
D: NA
CDR3: CASSHGFQETQYF
DNA: TGCGCCAGCAGCCATGGATTTCAAGAGACCCAGTACTTC

size: NA
V: TRBV29-1
J: TRBJ2-2
D: NA
CDR3: CSVGRGVGTGELFF
DNA: TGCAGCGTCGGTAGGGGGGTGGGCACCGGGGAGCTGTTTTTT

size: NA
V: TRBV2
J: TRBJ1-1
D: NA
CDR3: CASTGTGNTEAFF
DNA: TGTGCCAGCACGGGCACTGGGAACACTGAAGCTTTCTTT

size: NA
V: TRBV2
J: TRBJ2-1
D: NA
CDR3: CASSEALVRLNEQFF
DNA: TGTGCCAGCAGTGAAGCGCTTGTCCGGCTTAATGAGCAGTTCTTC

size: NA
V: TRBV9
J: TRBJ2-3
D: NA
CDR3: CASSPRGTGTDTQYF
DNA: TGTGCCAGCAGCCCCCGGGGGACAGGCACAGATACGCAGTATTTT

size: NA
V: TRBV7-9
J: TRBJ2-5
D: TRBD1
CDR3: CASSPTRDRVGETQYF
DNA: TGTGCCAGCAGCCCGACCCGGGACAGGGTCGGAGAGACCCAGTACTTC

size: NA
V: TRBV11-2
J: TRBJ2-3
D: NA
CDR3: CASSRRDRNTDTQYF
DNA: TGTGCCAGCAGCAGGCGGGACAGAAACACAGATACGCAGTATTTT

size: NA
V: TRBV7-2
J: TRBJ1-2
D: NA
CDR3: CASSPNQGSSYTF
DNA: TGTGCCAGCAGCCCAAACCAGGGATCGAGCTACACCTTC

size: NA
V: TRBV5-1
J: TRBJ1-2
D: NA
CDR3: CASSRGDGNYGYTF
DNA: TGCGCCAGCAGCCGGGGTGACGGTAACTATGGCTACACCTTC

size: once
V: TRBV10-3
J: TRBJ2-1
D: TRBD2
CDR3: CAIKSGTNNEQFF
DNA: TGTGCCATCAAGAGCGGGACGAACAATGAGCAGTTCTTC

size: NA
V: TRBV14
J: TRBJ1-2
D: NA
CDR3: CASSQASTGGYTF
DNA: TGTGCCAGCAGCCAAGCTTCAACAGGGGGCTACACCTTC

size: NA
V: TRBV18
J: TRBJ1-1
D: NA
CDR3: CASSLMVLAVGTEAFF
DNA: TGTGCCAGCTCACTAATGGTCTTGGCAGTAGGTACTGAAGCTTTCTTT

size: NA
V: TRBV5-5
J: TRBJ1-5
D: NA
CDR3: CASSPSQGSQPQHF
DNA: TGTGCCAGCAGCCCTTCACAGGGTAGTCAGCCCCAGCATTTT

size: NA
V: TRBV10-3
J: TRBJ2-2
D: TRBD2
CDR3: CATKGLAGGTGELFF
DNA: TGTGCCACCAAAGGACTAGCGGGTGGCACCGGGGAGCTGTTTTTT

size: NA
V: TRBV30
J: TRBJ2-3
D: NA
CDR3: CAWSAFLGGTDTQYF
DNA: TGTGCCTGGAGTGCTTTTCTTGGGGGCACAGATACGCAGTATTTT

size: NA
V: TRBV5-4
J: TRBJ1-1
D: NA
CDR3: CASSLKQAGDGEAFF
DNA: TGTGCCAGCAGCTTGAAACAAGCAGGGGACGGTGAAGCTTTCTTT

size: NA
V: TRBV6-1
J: TRBJ1-5
D: TRBD1
CDR3: CASSDNRGNQPQHF
DNA: TGTGCCAGCAGTGATAACAGGGGGAATCAGCCCCAGCATTTT

size: NA
V: TRBV18
J: TRBJ1-4
D: NA
CDR3: CASSPREATNEKLFF
DNA: TGTGCCAGCTCACCGCGCGAGGCAACTAATGAAAAACTGTTTTTT

size: NA
V: TRBV30
J: TRBJ2-5
D: NA
CDR3: CAWSGLRLQETQYF
DNA: TGTGCCTGGAGTGGCCTAAGACTGCAAGAGACCCAGTACTTC

size: NA
V: TRBV30
J: TRBJ2-1
D: NA
CDR3: CAWGTTSFYNEQFF
DNA: TGTGCCTGGGGGACAACAAGCTTTTACAATGAGCAGTTCTTC

size: NA
V: TRBV11-3
J: TRBJ2-7
D: NA
CDR3: CASSLDLEGTHSYEQYF
DNA: TGTGCCAGCAGCTTAGATCTCGAGGGGACCCACTCCTACGAGCAGTACTTC

size: NA
V: TRBV4-2
J: TRBJ1-1
D: NA
CDR3: CASSQQGWSTEAFF
DNA: TGTGCCAGCAGCCAACAGGGTTGGAGCACTGAAGCTTTCTTT

size: NA
V: TRBV19
J: TRBJ2-7
D: NA
CDR3: CASSTESSYEQYF
DNA: TGTGCCAGTAGTACAGAGAGCTCCTACGAGCAGTACTTC

size: NA
V: TRBV9
J: TRBJ2-5
D: NA
CDR3: CASSVGGGQGAQYF
DNA: TGTGCCAGCAGCGTAGGGGGTGGCCAAGGGGCCCAGTACTTC

size: NA
V: TRBV10-3
J: TRBJ1-3
D: NA
CDR3: CAIRFREGAGNTIYF
DNA: TGTGCCATCAGATTCAGGGAGGGGGCTGGAAACACCATATATTTT

size: NA
V: TRBV5-4
J: TRBJ2-3
D: TRBD2
CDR3: CASSLAGGPADTQYF
DNA: TGTGCCAGCAGCTTGGCGGGAGGGCCCGCAGATACGCAGTATTTT

size: NA
V: TRBV2
J: TRBJ2-2
D: TRBD2
CDR3: CASLTSAFTGELFF
DNA: TGTGCCAGCCTTACTAGCGCGTTCACCGGGGAGCTGTTTTTT

size: NA
V: TRBV21-1
J: TRBJ2-5
D: NA
CDR3: CASSKCKQGCDVETQYF
DNA: TGTGCCAGCAGCAAATGCAAGCAGGGGTGCGATGTGGAGACCCAGTACTTC

size: NA
V: TRBV5-1
J: TRBJ2-2
D: NA
CDR3: CASSLVGATFAGELFF
DNA: TGCGCCAGCAGCTTGGTGGGGGCTACGTTCGCCGGGGAGCTGTTTTTT

size: NA
V: TRBV6-5
J: TRBJ1-1
D: NA
CDR3: CASSYGSLGQTEAFF
DNA: TGTGCCAGCAGTTACGGGTCACTCGGGCAAACTGAAGCTTTCTTT

size: NA
V: TRBV2
J: TRBJ2-7
D: TRBD2
CDR3: CASTLLAGGLYEQYF
DNA: TGTGCCAGCACCCTTCTAGCGGGAGGCCTCTACGAGCAGTACTTC

size: NA
V: TRBV5-1
J: TRBJ1-1
D: NA
CDR3: CASSLGRGRRTEAFF
DNA: TGCGCCAGCAGCTTGGGCAGGGGTCGGCGCACTGAAGCTTTCTTT

size: NA
V: TRBV7-9
J: TRBJ1-5
D: TRBD1
CDR3: CASSSDRAGQPQHF
DNA: TGTGCCAGCAGCTCCGACAGGGCTGGGCAGCCCCAGCATTTT

size: NA
V: TRBV4-1
J: TRBJ2-3
D: NA
CDR3: CASSQEGAGANTQYF
DNA: TGCGCCAGCAGCCAAGAGGGGGCAGGGGCGAATACGCAGTATTTT

size: once
V: TRBV19
J: TRBJ2-2
D: TRBD2
CDR3: CATRGTSGALGGGELFF
DNA: TGTGCCACCCGTGGGACTAGCGGGGCCCTAGGGGGCGGGGAGCTGTTTTTT

size: NA
V: TRBV4-2
J: TRBJ2-3
D: NA
CDR3: CASSQDATTTDTQYF
DNA: TGTGCCAGCAGCCAAGATGCGACTACCACAGATACGCAGTATTTT

size: NA
V: TRBV10-3
J: TRBJ1-5
D: NA
CDR3: CAISEGEAGQPQHF
DNA: TGTGCCATCAGTGAGGGGGAGGCCGGTCAGCCCCAGCATTTT